A single sample is the source of the 28 T cell receptor beta chains below, sequenced in a study of cytomegalovirus exposure and HLA in healthy donors. PCR primers comprised 60 Vbeta and 13 Jbeta primers. Generated by immunoSEQ multiplex PCR, the TCRdb table keeps only in-frame clones and is missing some. There are about 160,000 clones in the sample; around three quarters occur only once, and approximately 1% lies in the top ten. Sequencing was carried out using PBMCs. The receptors shown here come from a woman aged 40 to 49 in good health and CMV-seronegative.

The chain couples TRBV30 to TRBJ2-7, with 10 positions matching TRBD1. This CDR3 has 15 residues. The V segment lost 1 base and the J segment 5 bases; nucleotides outside the gene matches: 8. Germline assignment: CDR1 GTSNPN and CDR2 SVGIG (reference sequence). The CDR3 DNA reads TGTGCCTGGAGTGCCCCCGGGACAGGGGTCGACGAGCAGTACTTC. Encoded protein: CAWSAPGTGVDEQYF.

The chain carries TRBV7-9 and TRBJ2-5; 10 bases match TRBD2. CDR1 and CDR2 from the germline V gene are SEHNR and FQNEAQ (reference sequence). The CDR3 is 15 residues long. V lost 5 bases and J lost 4; bases outside the gene matches: 7. In DNA, the CDR3 is TGTGCCAGCAGCAACCTAGCGGGAGCTTCAGAGACCCAGTACTTC. It translates to CASSNLAGASETQYF.

The gene calls are TRBV28 and TRBJ1-2; D gene uncertain. The CDR3 extends over 12 amino acids. Trimming left V 10 bases short and J 7 bases short, with 16 bases between. Germline CDR1 and CDR2: MDHEN and SYDVKM. The CDR3, as DNA: TGTGCCACCAGAACCCCAGGCTCTGGCTACACCTTC. It yields the protein CATRTPGSGYTF.

The J gene is TRBJ2-3, the V gene TRBV6-5, with 10 positions matching TRBD1. After removal of 0 bases from V and 4 bases from J, the junction contained 1 base not matched to a gene. The germline V gene has CDR1 MNHEY and CDR2 SVGAGI. The CDR3 loop spans 15 amino acids. This chain's CDR3 is CASSYSGQGADTQYF. CDR3 bases: TGTGCCAGCAGTTACTCCGGACAGGGGGCAGATACGCAGTATTTT.

V usage is TRBV6-1 and J usage is TRBJ1-1; 8 bases line up with TRBD1. V lost 6 bases to trimming and J lost 5 bases; unmatched junction nucleotides: 5. Germline CDR1 is MNHNS and CDR2 is SASEGT. The CDR3 is 13 amino acids. The CDR3 DNA follows: TGTGCCAGCAGCGAACAGGGGGAGACTGAAGCTTTCTTT. It yields the protein CASSEQGETEAFF.

This chain joins TRBV7-9 and TRBJ2-1, with TRBD2 matching 11 bases. Per the germline V gene, CDR1 is SEHNR and CDR2 is FQNEAQ (reference sequence). Losses at the gene ends were 2 bases for V and 8 bases for J; bases not matched to a gene: 8. This CDR3 has 16 residues. The CDR3 spells CASSLRLAGSVYEQFF. The DNA for the CDR3 is TGTGCCAGCAGCTTAAGACTAGCGGGATCGGTATATGAGCAGTTCTTC.

The J gene is TRBJ2-1, the V gene TRBV6-5; possibly TRBD2 for D (5 bases). CDR3 length: 14 amino acids. Germline loops: CDR1 MNHEY, CDR2 SVGAGI. The V gene lost 0 bases and the J gene lost 6 bases, with 9 bases spanning the gap. CDR3 DNA: TGTGCCAGCAGTTACTCGGAGGTTTTCAATGAGCAGTTCTTC. Residues: CASSYSEVFNEQFF.

V is TRBV5-4 and J is TRBJ2-5; TRBD2 is a possible D gene (5 bases). The CDR3 covers 13 residues. Germline CDR1 is SGHNT and CDR2 is YYREEE (reference sequence). V was pared by 1 base and J by 2 bases, with 6 bases between. The CDR3 coding sequence is TGTGCCAGCAGCTTGACTAGGCAAGAGACCCAGTACTTC. This codes for CASSLTRQETQYF.

V gene TRBV5-1 combines with J gene TRBJ1-2, with a weak D call TRBD1 (6 bases). Deletions cut 1 base from V and 8 bases from J, with 12 bases between. The germline V gene encodes CDR1 SGHRS and CDR2 YFSETQ. The CDR3 loop spans 13 amino acids. The CDR3 nucleotides are TGCGCCAGCAGCTTGTTAGACAGGCCGGGCTACACCTTC. Encoded protein: CASSLLDRPGYTF.

The V gene is TRBV13, the J gene TRBJ1-5, with D possibly being TRBD1 (6 bases). The CDR3 extends over 14 amino acids. Germline lookup yields CDR1 PRHDT and CDR2 FYEKMQ (reference sequence). V was cut by 4 bases and J by 4 bases, with 11 bases left in between. In DNA form, the CDR3 reads TGTGCCAGCAGCTCCTCAGGGGCTAATCAGCCCCAGCATTTT. The encoded protein is CASSSSGANQPQHF.

The J gene is TRBJ1-2, the V gene TRBV30; 9 nucleotides align to TRBD1. The CDR3 has 13 residues. V dropped 1 base and J dropped 8; count of bases not matched to a gene: 5. CDR1 GTSNPN and CDR2 SVGIG come from the germline V gene (reference sequence). This chain's CDR3 is CAWSGGTGSGYTF. In nucleotides, the CDR3 is TGTGCCTGGAGTGGGGGGACAGGGAGCGGCTACACCTTC.

The chain uses TRBV27 and TRBJ2-1, with D possibly matching TRBD1 (5 bases). The CDR3 has 15 residues. V dropped 1 base and J dropped 5 bases, with 12 bases sitting between them. The germline gives CDR1 MNHEY, CDR2 SMNVEV (reference sequence). The CDR3: CASSLWQGPNNEQFF. CDR3 nucleotide sequence: TGTGCCAGCAGTTTATGGCAGGGTCCTAACAATGAGCAGTTCTTC.

The rearrangement uses TRBV18 and TRBJ1-5; no clear D. V was pared by 2 bases and J by 3 bases, with 8 bases between. The CDR3 has 14 residues. Germline V gene data show CDR1 as KGHSH and CDR2 as LQKENI. The CDR3 loop reads CASSPGQPNQPQHF. The CDR3 nucleotides read TGTGCCAGCTCACCAGGGCAGCCCAATCAGCCCCAGCATTTT. Complete variable domain (other parts from reference TRBV18 and TRBJ1-5): NAGVMQNPRHLVRRRGQEARLRCSPMKGHSHVYWYRQLPEEGLKFMVYLQKENIIDESGMPKERFSAEFPKEGPSILRIQQVVRGDSAAYFCASSPGQPNQPQHFGDGTRLSIL.

The chain is built from TRBV7-6 and TRBJ2-5; 7 nucleotides align to TRBD1. With V trimmed by 1 base and J by 4 bases, 9 bases remained unmatched. Germline assignment: CDR1 SGHVS and CDR2 FNYEAQ. The CDR3 runs to 16 residues. CDR3 coding DNA: TGTGCCAGCAGCTTAGAACAGTACAGGGGCCCAGAGACCCAGTACTTC. Translated: CASSLEQYRGPETQYF. The full variable domain, rest sourced from reference TRBV7-6 and TRBJ2-5, is GAGVSQSPRYKVTKRGQDVALRCDPISGHVSLYWYRQALGQGPEFLTYFNYEAQQDKSGLPNDRFSAERPEGSISTLTIQRTEQRDSAMYRCASSLEQYRGPETQYFGPGTRLLVL.

The rearrangement uses TRBV15 and TRBJ2-2, with 7 positions matching TRBD1. V shed 4 bases and J 2 bases; nucleotides not matched to a gene: 4. CDR3 size: 15 residues. Germline loops: CDR1 LNHNV, CDR2 YYDKDF (reference sequence). Here the CDR3 DNA reads TGTGCCACCAGCATGGGACAGAGTAACACCGGGGAGCTGTTTTTT. Translating it yields CATSMGQSNTGELFF.

This chain links TRBV7-2 with TRBJ1-2; TRBD1 agrees at 11 bases. The junction had 6 bases not matched to a gene; V was cut back by 5 bases and J by 4 bases. CDR3 length: 15 amino acids. CDR1 and CDR2 (germline): SGHTA, FQGNSA. CDR3 sequence (DNA): TGTGCCAGCAGCCGCTTGGGACAGGGGGGCTATGGCTACACCTTC. Translating gives CASSRLGQGGYGYTF.

About this clone itself: Different DNA sequences within this sample yield the same CDR3. CDR3 residues: CASSLGQGATATNEKLFF. In DNA, the CDR3 is TGCGCCAGCAGCTTGGGACAGGGGGCCACCGCAACTAATGAAAAACTGTTTTTT. This chain uses TRBV5-1 with TRBJ1-4, with TRBD1 matching over 10 bases. Germline trimming cut 0 bases from V and 0 bases from J; bases unmatched to any gene: 5. The germline gives CDR1 SGHRS, CDR2 YFSETQ. The CDR3 has 18 amino acids. The full variable domain, its missing parts supplied by reference TRBV5-1 and TRBJ1-4, is KAGVTQTPRYLIKTRGQQVTLSCSPISGHRSVSWYQQTPGQGLQFLFEYFSETQRNKGNFPGRFSGRQFSNSRSEMNVSTLELGDSALYLCASSLGQGATATNEKLFFGSGTQLSVL.

The CDR3 bases are TGTGCCAGCAGTGAAACAGGGGTTGATCAGCCCCAGCATTTT. Amino acid sequence: CASSETGVDQPQHF. The chain is built from TRBV6-5 and TRBJ1-5; 7 positions agree with TRBD1. The CDR3 has 14 residues. Looked up from germline, CDR1 is MNHEY and CDR2 is SVGAGI. With 5 bases clipped from V and 5 bases from J, the junction kept 6 bases outside the gene matches.

In DNA form, the CDR3 reads TGTGCCAGCAGCCCGGGACAGGGTTATGTCTATGGCTACACCTTC. Translating it yields CASSPGQGYVYGYTF. This chain links TRBV6-5 with TRBJ1-2; the match to TRBD1 covers 9 bases. The length of the CDR3 is 15 residues. The ends lost 6 bases at V and 4 bases at J; junction bases unmatched: 9. CDR1 and CDR2 (germline): MNHEY, SVGAGI.

This sequence joins TRBV2 and TRBJ1-1; maybe TRBD1 (6 bases). The V end lost 0 bases, the J end lost 10 bases, and 12 bases lay between the germline ends. The CDR3 runs to 13 residues. From germline, CDR1 is SNHLY and CDR2 FYNNEI. Here the CDR3 reads CASSEAAGGRAFF. CDR3 in DNA: TGTGCCAGCAGTGAAGCGGCGGGGGGGCGAGCTTTCTTT.

This clone came up once. Germline and junction disagree at one end, which may indicate a read error. The chain carries TRBV9 and TRBJ2-4; 12 positions agree with TRBD2. Germline-derived CDR1 and CDR2 are SGDLS and YYNGEE. This CDR3 contains 16 residues. CDR3 DNA sequence: TGTGCCAGCAGCACCCGACTAGCGGGAGCCCAAAACATTCAGTACTTC. Translating gives CASSTRLAGAQNIQYF.

The chain has TRBV11-2 and TRBJ1-1, with unresolved D. Germline loops: CDR1 SGHAT, CDR2 FQNNGV. The CDR3 totals 12 residues. Between the trimmed V and J ends, which lost 4 bases and 7 bases, there was a span of 10 bases. DNA of the CDR3: TGTGCCAGCAGCTCCGCGGGGTTTGAAGCTTTCTTT. It encodes CASSSAGFEAFF.

A remark on this clone: Other DNA sequences in the same sample also yield this CDR3. The chain employs TRBV5-8 and TRBJ2-5, with a weak D call TRBD1 (6 bases). Germline lookup yields CDR1 SGHTS and CDR2 YDEGEE. V lost 0 bases to trimming and J lost 3 bases, with 9 bases between them. The length of the CDR3 is 14 residues. CDR3 in amino acids: CASSLGQGKETQYF. The CDR3 DNA follows: TGTGCCAGCAGCTTGGGGCAGGGGAAAGAGACCCAGTACTTC.

V usage is TRBV27 and J usage is TRBJ2-1; tentatively, D is TRBD2 (5 bases). CDR3 size: 13 residues. Trimming took off 2 bases at V and 6 bases at J, with 8 bases between the two ends. CDR1 is MNHEY, CDR2 SMNVEV, per germline (reference sequence). The CDR3 loop reads CASSLGGRNEQFF. The CDR3 nucleotides read TGTGCCAGCAGTTTAGGAGGTCGCAATGAGCAGTTCTTC.

The J gene is TRBJ2-1, the V gene TRBV5-1; 11 bases align to TRBD2. The length of the CDR3 is 14 residues. Trimming cost V 4 bases and J 6 bases; bases outside gene matches: 3. Germline assignment: CDR1 SGHRS and CDR2 YFSETQ. This chain's CDR3 is CASSPGTSGNEQFF. The DNA of the CDR3 is TGCGCCAGCAGCCCCGGGACTAGCGGCAATGAGCAGTTCTTC. Looking up the rest from reference TRBV5-1 and TRBJ2-1 gives the full variable domain: KAGVTQTPRYLIKTRGQQVTLSCSPISGHRSVSWYQQTPGQGLQFLFEYFSETQRNKGNFPGRFSGRQFSNSRSEMNVSTLELGDSALYLCASSPGTSGNEQFFGPGTRLTVL.

The chain has TRBV5-1 and TRBJ2-5; the match to TRBD1 covers 8 bases. J lost 6 bases, V lost 4 bases, and 8 bases had no gene match. The CDR3 length is 14 residues. Per germline, CDR1 SGHRS and CDR2 YFSETQ. CDR3 loop: CASSKGQGKQTQYF. CDR3 bases: TGCGCCAGCAGCAAAGGACAGGGTAAACAGACCCAGTACTTC.

This chain links TRBV6-5 with TRBJ2-7; 10 bases are a match to TRBD1. V lost 6 bases to trimming and J lost 2 bases; unmatched junction nucleotides: 7. The germline V gene has CDR1 MNHEY and CDR2 SVGAGI. This CDR3 comprises 15 residues. The CDR3 protein is CASSPAGTGAYEQYF. The CDR3, as DNA: TGTGCCAGCAGCCCTGCCGGGACAGGGGCCTACGAGCAGTACTTC.

This clone was found once. The V call is TRBV6-1, the J call TRBJ2-5, with 9 positions matching TRBD2. The CDR3 contains 15 residues. V lost 7 bases to trimming and J lost 1 base; unmatched junction nucleotides: 7. The V gene's germline CDR1 is MNHNS and CDR2 SASEGT. The DNA of the CDR3 is TGTGCCAGCAACAGACTAGCGGTCGGCCAAGAGACCCAGTACTTC. This gives the protein CASNRLAVGQETQYF.